The 12 T cell receptor beta chains below come from one sample, sequenced in a study of vaccination effects on CD4 cells after COVID-19. In the ViraFEST assay, antigen-specific CD4+ clonotypes were identified by expansion after peptide-pool stimulation. The authors isolated CD4+ T cells after roughly 10 days of culture. Previously uninfected by SARS-CoV-2, the vaccine recipients also showed negative nucleocapsid antibodies. Here immunoSEQ multiplex PCR was the method, and the copy in TCRdb shows in-frame clones only, minus some. The sample yields 55,000 to 80,000 clones, approximately 70% seen once. No antigen has been identified for these receptors. The sample consisted of CD4+ T cells from PBMCs cultured with HCoV-OC43 spike peptides, taken before COVID-19 vaccination. Regarding subset: HCoV-OC43 spike overlapping peptide pool stimulation. These receptors all come from a human donor who received a COVID-19 vaccine.

The CDR3 DNA reads TGTGCCAGCAGCTTAAGCCCTAGCACAGATACGCAGTATTTT. Translating gives CASSLSPSTDTQYF. The chain recombines TRBV7-3 with TRBJ2-3, with unresolved D. The V end was cut by 1 base, the J end by 0 bases, with 5 bases between. The germline V gene has CDR1 SGHTA and CDR2 FQGTGA. CDR3 size: 14 residues.

Only one count was recorded for this clone. V and J are TRBV9 and TRBJ2-3, with D hard to call. V lost 4 bases and J lost 2, with 11 bases in between. This CDR3 has 14 amino acids. CDR1 and CDR2 from the germline V gene are SGDLS and YYNGEE. The CDR3 here is CASSPYLSTDTQYF. The CDR3 coding sequence is TGTGCCAGCAGCCCCTATCTCTCCACAGATACGCAGTATTTT. The complete variable domain, with remaining parts taken from reference TRBV9 and TRBJ2-3, reads DSGVTQTPKHLITATGQRVTLRCSPRSGDLSVYWYQQSLDQGLQFLIQYYNGEERAKGNILERFSAQQFPDLHSELNLSSLELGDSALYFCASSPYLSTDTQYFGPGTRLTVL.

This chain joins TRBV5-1 and TRBJ2-5, with a tentative D call TRBD2 (6 bases). Germline-derived CDR1 and CDR2 are SGHRS and YFSETQ. Trimming cost V 4 bases and J 3 bases, with 16 bases left between them. This CDR3 has 15 amino acids. CDR3 sequence reads: CASSPLVAEKETQYF. As DNA, the CDR3 is TGCGCCAGCAGCCCTCTGGTAGCGGAAAAAGAGACCCAGTACTTC.

In its sample, this clone was seen a few times. The chain employs TRBV5-1 and TRBJ2-1, with D unclear. In germline, CDR1 is SGHRS, CDR2 YFSETQ. V lost 4 bases to trimming and J lost 5 bases, with 13 bases between them. The CDR3 is made up of 14 amino acids. CDR3 region: CASSPRSGDNEQFF. DNA for the CDR3: TGCGCCAGCAGCCCCCGTTCGGGCGACAATGAGCAGTTCTTC.

This sequence joins TRBV7-8 and TRBJ2-5, with D perhaps TRBD1 (6 bases). Germline values: CDR1 SGHVS, CDR2 FQNEAQ. With 3 bases removed from V and 5 bases from J, the gap between germline ends came to 19 bases. The CDR3 totals 16 residues. The CDR3 region is CASSFASRGFLETQYF. The CDR3 DNA reads TGTGCCAGCAGCTTCGCATCCAGGGGTTTTCTTGAGACCCAGTACTTC. The full variable domain, its missing parts supplied by reference TRBV7-8 and TRBJ2-5, is GAGVSQSPRYKVAKRGQDVALRCDPISGHVSLFWYQQALGQGPEFLTYFQNEAQLDKSGLPSDRFFAERPEGSVSTLKIQRTQQEDSAVYLCASSFASRGFLETQYFGPGTRLLVL.

The chain recombines TRBV6-1 with TRBJ2-1, with TRBD2 matching 9 bases. Germline trimming cut 2 bases from V and 15 bases from J; bases unmatched to any gene: 20. Germline V lookup: CDR1 MNHNS, CDR2 SASEGT. The CDR3 extends over 17 amino acids. In DNA form, the CDR3 reads TGTGCCAGCAGTGAACGTCCAGGGGGATCAGGCGGGGGGGCCCCGTTCTTC. Its protein is CASSERPGGSGGGAPFF.

This clone was recorded only once. The sample has other DNA sequences that encode this CDR3 too. The V gene is TRBV6-6, the J gene TRBJ1-5; 8 bases are a match to TRBD1. Germline V lookup: CDR1 MNHNY, CDR2 SVGAGI (reference sequence). V shed 5 bases, J shed 4 bases, and the junction held 4 bases outside the gene matches. The CDR3 loop spans 14 amino acids. CDR3 in amino acids: CASSGQGRNQPQHF. The CDR3 DNA is TGTGCCAGCAGTGGACAGGGTCGAAATCAGCCCCAGCATTTT.

Concerning this clone itself: Other DNA sequences of this sample code for an identical CDR3. The chain is built from TRBV6-2 or TRBV6-3 and TRBJ1-2; D not certain. This CDR3 is 12 amino acids long. V shed 2 bases and J shed 4 bases, with 5 bases lying between them. Germline loops: CDR1 MNHEY, CDR2 SVGEGT. CDR3 protein: CASSYSGYGYTF. CDR3 sequence (DNA): TGTGCCAGCAGTTACAGTGGCTATGGCTACACCTTC.

This chain connects TRBV7-3 to TRBJ1-6; tentative D call: TRBD1 (5 bases). The CDR3 is 13 amino acids. The germline V gene has CDR1 SGHTA and CDR2 FQGTGA. The V gene lost 3 bases and the J gene lost 10 bases, with 10 bases spanning the gap. Written as DNA, the CDR3 is TGTGCCAGCAGCTTGTCAGGGTACTCACCCCTCCACTTT. Translation gives CASSLSGYSPLHF.

The rearrangement joins TRBV2 to TRBJ2-5; 9 bases are a match to TRBD1. Trimming took 9 bases from V and 5 from J; bases not matched to a gene: 10. In germline, CDR1 is SNHLY, CDR2 FYNNEI. CDR3 length: 14 residues. CDR3 sequence: CASEGGQGSETQYF. CDR3 nucleotides: TGTGCCAGTGAAGGGGGACAGGGTTCGGAGACCCAGTACTTC.

The V gene is TRBV5-6, the J gene TRBJ2-3; D uncertain. This CDR3 comprises 13 residues. Per germline, CDR1 SGHDT and CDR2 YYEEEE. Trimming took 3 bases from V and 3 from J, leaving 8 bases between them. This CDR3 is CASSSPGTDTQYF. CDR3 DNA: TGTGCCAGCAGCTCGCCCGGGACAGATACGCAGTATTTT.

The chain has TRBV18 and TRBJ2-2, with 11 nucleotides matching TRBD1. Germline CDR1 KGHSH, CDR2 LQKENI. The CDR3 spans 14 residues. V was clipped by 4 bases and J by 7 bases; unmatched bases: 2. The CDR3, as DNA: TGTGCCAGCTCACGGACAGGGGGCAGCGGGGAGCTGTTTTTT. This encodes CASSRTGGSGELFF.